A single sample is the source of the 12 T cell receptor beta chains below, sequenced in a study of T cells in Graves' hyperthyroidism and ophthalmopathy (dated by TCRdb to about 2019). The library was generated by multiplex PCR. For sequencing, an Illumina HiSeq 2000 was employed. TCR beta CDR3 regions were amplified from RNA transcripts. The first round of RT-PCR for the TCR CDR3 was performed with the HTBI primer set and the Qiagen OneStep RT-PCR kit. The public reads were run again by TCRdb, first through fastp at Q25 and then through MiXCR, and only productive beta chains were kept. Every entry covers one CDR3 protein and lists the most common genes and DNA from its rows. The sample table records over 650,000 distinct CDR3 sequences; about 45% of these occur just once. 6.5% to 9% of the sample is in the top ten clones. The sample was peripheral blood or thyroid tissue (not recorded which). The receptors come from an adult man with Graves' disease, either hyperthyroidism or ophthalmopathy (not recorded which).

The chain recombines TRBV2 with TRBJ1-5; D is uncertain. With 9 bases removed from V and 0 bases from J, the gap between germline ends came to 12 bases. The CDR3 totals 14 residues. Germline V CDR1 and CDR2: SNHLY, FYNNEI. CDR3 sequence reads: CASDAVHSNQPQHF. The CDR3 DNA reads as TGTGCCAGTGACGCAGTTCATAGCAATCAGCCCCAGCATTTT.

The chain joins TRBV20-1 to TRBJ1-3; no reliable D call. The CDR3 has 13 residues. The germline CDR1 and CDR2 sequences are DFQATT and SNEGSKA (reference sequence). V was pared by 6 bases and J by 0 bases, with 9 bases between. The CDR3 DNA follows: TGCAGTGCGGTAGTGAGCTCTGGAAACACCATATATTTT. Its protein is CSAVVSSGNTIYF.

The chain carries TRBV2 and TRBJ1-1, with unresolved D. CDR1 is SNHLY and CDR2 is FYNNEI in the germline V gene. The length of the CDR3 is 12 residues. The germline V and J ends were trimmed by 2 bases and 11 bases, with 12 bases remaining between them. CDR3 loop: CASSENGSGAFF. CDR3 nucleotide sequence: TGTGCCAGCAGTGAAAACGGCAGCGGGGCTTTCTTT.

This clonotype was recorded a few times. The chain employs TRBV7-7 and TRBJ2-5; 7 bases are a match to TRBD1. With 6 bases clipped from V and 5 bases from J, the junction kept 9 bases outside the gene matches. Germline CDR1 reads SSHAT; CDR2 reads FNYEAQ (reference sequence). The length of the CDR3 is 14 residues. As DNA, the CDR3 is TGTGCCAGCAGTCAACAGGGGCAAGGGGAGACCCAGTACTTC. Amino acid sequence: CASSQQGQGETQYF.

This clonotype was picked up many times. V and J are TRBV20-1 and TRBJ2-7; TRBD1 agrees at 9 bases. The CDR3 runs to 15 residues. The trim removed 5 bases at V and 0 bases at J, leaving 8 bases unmatched. CDR1 is DFQATT, CDR2 SNEGSKA, per germline (reference sequence). The CDR3 region is CSAQTGGVGSYEQYF. In nucleotides, the CDR3 is TGCAGTGCTCAAACAGGGGGCGTAGGCTCCTACGAGCAGTACTTC.

This chain uses TRBV27 with TRBJ2-5, with a tentative D call TRBD1 (7 bases). V lost 0 bases and J 6 bases, leaving 17 bases between the germline ends. This CDR3 is 16 amino acids long. The germline V gene encodes CDR1 MNHEY and CDR2 SMNVEV (reference sequence). The CDR3 coding sequence is TGTGCCAGCAGTTTATCTGGGGTAGGGGGCGGGAAGACCCAGTACTTC. This gives the protein CASSLSGVGGGKTQYF.

The sample holds many counts of this clonotype. The rearrangement joins TRBV12-3 or TRBV12-4 to TRBJ1-1, with a tentative D call TRBD1 (5 bases). The CDR3 totals 14 residues. V was clipped by 7 bases and J by 5 bases, with 17 bases between them. Written as DNA, the CDR3 is TGTGCCAGCAATCCCTCCGCAGGGAGGACTGAAGCTTTCTTT. Protein: CASNPSAGRTEAFF.

V is TRBV5-4 and J is TRBJ2-7; the match to TRBD2 covers 9 bases. The CDR3 runs 14 residues. Looked up from germline, CDR1 is SGHNT and CDR2 is YYREEE (reference sequence). J was trimmed by 6 bases and V by 4 bases; bases with no gene match: 8. DNA for the CDR3: TGTGCCAGCAGCAAGGGGACTAGCCTACCCGAGCAGTACTTC. Protein: CASSKGTSLPEQYF. Complete variable domain (other parts from reference TRBV5-4 and TRBJ2-7): ETGVTQSPTHLIKTRGQQVTLRCSSQSGHNTVSWYQQALGQGPQFIFQYYREEENGRGNFPPRFSGLQFPNYSSELNVNALELDDSALYLCASSKGTSLPEQYFGPGTRLTVT.

The V call is TRBV6-1, the J call TRBJ1-4; 7 nucleotides match TRBD1. V trimming: 6 bases; J trimming: 10 bases; junction bases outside the gene matches: 11. This CDR3 has 14 amino acids. Per the germline V gene, CDR1 is MNHNS and CDR2 is SASEGT. In DNA, the CDR3 is TGTGCCAGCAGGAAGACAGGGCTTAAAGGAAAACTGTTTTTT. As protein: CASRKTGLKGKLFF.

This clonotype was counted only a few times. For the CDR3, the DNA is TGTGCCAGCAGTTACTCGAGGGGGACAGGGTCGAGGCAAGAGACCCAGTACTTC. This translates into CASSYSRGTGSRQETQYF. The V gene is TRBV7-2, the J gene TRBJ2-5, with 9 bases fitting TRBD1. The CDR3 has 18 amino acids. V shed 6 bases and J 2 bases; nucleotides not matched to a gene: 16. CDR1 and CDR2 from the germline V gene are SGHTA and FQGNSA.

Notes on this clonotype: This clone may be a read error of a much larger clone one base away. The rearrangement uses TRBV5-1 and TRBJ1-2; D gene unclear. This CDR3 has 11 residues. The V and J ends lost 4 bases and 6 bases respectively, with 7 bases between them. Germline lookup yields CDR1 SGHRS and CDR2 YFSETQ. The DNA of the CDR3 is TGCGCCAGCAGCACGAACGATGGCTACACCTTC. It translates to CASSTNDGYTF.

This clonotype was seen just once. This chain links TRBV7-8 with TRBJ1-6; 10 bases are a match to TRBD1. V shed 0 bases, J shed 7 bases, and the junction held 9 bases outside the gene matches. The CDR3 has 18 residues. The germline V gene has CDR1 SGHVS and CDR2 FQNEAQ. The CDR3 coding sequence is TGTGCCAGCAGCTTAGCCATTGGGACAGGGGACGGAAATTCACCCCTCCACTTT. Amino acids: CASSLAIGTGDGNSPLHF.